Below, 32 T cell receptor beta chains from the same sample are listed, as sequenced in a study of blood T cells in healthy people across ages. The authors ran a second PCR of about 6 to 11 cycles using a sample-barcoded 5' primer and a J-beta primer mix. MiXCR, applied by TCRdb to the 5' RACE reads, yields one record per CDR3 protein. The profile shows roughly 800,000 distinct CDR3 sequences, roughly 60% of them singletons. The sample consisted of blood. Every receptor here comes from a man aged 25-45 years in good health.

The chain uses TRBV6-1 and TRBJ2-1, with 12 bases matching TRBD2. Germline trimming cut 3 bases from V and 3 bases from J; bases unmatched to any gene: 3. Germline CDR1 is MNHNS and CDR2 is SASEGT. CDR3 length: 16 residues. The CDR3 sequence is CASSEPGLAGYNEQFF. DNA of the CDR3: TGTGCCAGCAGTGAGCCGGGACTAGCGGGCTACAATGAGCAGTTCTTC.

The rearrangement uses TRBV10-3 and TRBJ2-1; no clear D gene. V lost 6 bases and J 2 bases, leaving 17 bases between the germline ends. CDR1 and CDR2 from the germline V gene are ENHRY and SYGVKD. The CDR3 is 16 residues long. In DNA form, the CDR3 reads TGTGCCATCAGCCCTCAACAGCTAACTCCCTACAATGAGCAGTTCTTC. Translating it yields CAISPQQLTPYNEQFF.

The rearrangement joins TRBV9 to TRBJ2-7; weak D call: TRBD1 (5 bases). Trimming removed 5 bases at V and 7 bases at J, with 10 bases between. CDR1 is SGDLS, CDR2 YYNGEE, per germline. CDR3 length: 11 amino acids. The CDR3 DNA reads TGTGCCAGCAGACAGGATGCGGAGCAGTACTTC. Translation: CASRQDAEQYF.

The genes are TRBV20-1 and TRBJ2-7; the match to TRBD2 covers 8 bases. V shed 6 bases, J shed 2 bases, and the junction held 3 bases outside the gene matches. Germline V gives CDR1 DFQATT, CDR2 SNEGSKA (reference sequence). The CDR3 covers 12 residues. The CDR3 region is CSAGGLAYEQYF. DNA of the CDR3: TGCAGTGCCGGGGGACTAGCCTACGAGCAGTACTTC.

This rearrangement joins TRBV9 to TRBJ2-3, with a possible D match to TRBD1 (7 bases). The CDR3 is made up of 15 amino acids. V lost 2 bases and J lost 5, with 15 bases in between. The germline V gene encodes CDR1 SGDLS and CDR2 YYNGEE. The CDR3 DNA follows: TGTGCCAGCAGCGTCAGGCCAGGGGGGAAAGATACGCAGTATTTT. Translated: CASSVRPGGKDTQYF.

V gene TRBV24-1 combines with J gene TRBJ2-1; a weak D match, TRBD2 (5 bases). Germline CDR1 KGHDR, CDR2 SFDVKD. Deletions cut 5 bases from V and 9 bases from J, with 13 bases between. The CDR3 has 13 amino acids. Written as DNA, the CDR3 is TGTGCCACCAGTGCTTCGCGGGCGGGTGAGCAGTTCTTC. Its translation is CATSASRAGEQFF.

This clonotype occurred once. The chain links TRBV11-2 to TRBJ2-7; D remains unclear. This CDR3 has 12 residues. V dropped 0 bases and J dropped 9 bases, with 9 bases sitting between them. CDR1 is SGHAT and CDR2 is FQNNGV in the germline V gene. The CDR3 loop reads CASSLEHCVQYF. The DNA for the CDR3 is TGTGCCAGCAGCTTAGAACATTGCGTGCAGTACTTC. The full variable domain, completed using reference TRBV11-2 and TRBJ2-7, is EAGVAQSPRYKIIEKRQSVAFWCNPISGHATLYWYQQILGQGPKLLIQFQNNGVVDDSQLPKDRFSAERLKGVDSTLKIQPAKLEDSAVYLCASSLEHCVQYFGPGTRLTVT.

This chain links TRBV20-1 with TRBJ2-3; D gene ambiguous. CDR1 is DFQATT, CDR2 SNEGSKA, per germline (reference sequence). V was pared by 2 bases and J by 6 bases, with 12 bases between. There are 13 residues in the CDR3. The CDR3 region is CSARRPTFDTQYF. The CDR3 DNA sequence: TGCAGTGCTAGACGGCCGACATTTGATACGCAGTATTTT.

This chain links TRBV7-2 with TRBJ2-2, with 7 bases matching TRBD1. CDR1 and CDR2 (germline): SGHTA, FQGNSA. J was trimmed by 7 bases and V by 5 bases; bases with no gene match: 4. The CDR3 extends over 13 amino acids. This CDR3 is CASSEYRGGELFF. CDR3 coding DNA: TGTGCCAGCAGCGAGTACAGGGGCGGGGAGCTGTTTTTT.

The genes are TRBV7-9 and TRBJ1-2, with D unclear. The germline CDR1 and CDR2 sequences are SEHNR and FQNEAQ (reference sequence). The CDR3 sequence is 11 residues long. V lost 6 bases and J lost 8, with 10 bases in between. The CDR3 region has the DNA TGTGCCAGCAGTCAGGTTACCGGCTACACCTTC. Its protein is CASSQVTGYTF.

This clonotype came up a few times. V gene TRBV13 combines with J gene TRBJ2-5; D is perhaps TRBD1 (5 bases). The CDR3 totals 14 residues. V was shortened by 5 bases and J by 1 base, with 11 bases between the two germline ends. Per the germline V gene, CDR1 is PRHDT and CDR2 is FYEKMQ (reference sequence). The DNA of the CDR3 is TGTGCCAGCAGCCCCAGGACATCCCAAGAGACCCAGTACTTC. Translating it yields CASSPRTSQETQYF.

The rearrangement joins TRBV7-2 to TRBJ2-5, with D hard to call. CDR3 length: 12 residues. Germline loops: CDR1 SGHTA, CDR2 FQGNSA. Trimming removed 4 bases at V and 11 bases at J, with 14 bases between. In DNA form, the CDR3 reads TGTGCCAGCAGCTCAGATACTCCAAAGCAGTACTTC. This translates into CASSSDTPKQYF.

This clonotype was seen only once. The chain is built from TRBV2 and TRBJ2-3; TRBD1 aligns across 7 bases. The CDR3 contains 11 residues. V lost 7 bases and J lost 14; bases outside the gene matches: 9. CDR1 and CDR2 (germline): SNHLY, FYNNEI. The CDR3 is CASTPDRFRYF. The CDR3 DNA sequence: TGTGCCAGCACACCGGACAGGTTCAGGTATTTT.

This sequence joins TRBV4-3 and TRBJ2-6, with D uncertain. The CDR3 length is 16 residues. Germline CDR1 reads LGHNA; CDR2 reads YSLEER. Trimming removed 0 bases from V and 3 bases from J, with 9 bases in between. CDR3 sequence (DNA): TGCGCCAGCAGCCAAGATGCGACTGGTGGGGCCAACGTCCTGACTTTC. Translated: CASSQDATGGANVLTF.

CDR3 sequence: CASSPFGAAVTGELFF. CDR3 nucleotide sequence: TGTGCCAGCAGCCCATTCGGGGCCGCCGTCACCGGGGAGCTGTTTTTT. The chain employs TRBV7-9 and TRBJ2-2; D may correspond to TRBD1 or TRBD2 (5 bases each). V was pared by 5 bases and J by 4 bases, with 17 bases between. Germline values: CDR1 SEHNR, CDR2 FQNEAQ (reference sequence). This CDR3 has 16 residues.

This clonotype showed up many times. The junction differs from germline at one of its ends, possibly a read error. The chain couples TRBV5-1 to TRBJ1-2, with D hard to call. The CDR3 loop spans 14 amino acids. Germline V gene data show CDR1 as SGHRS and CDR2 as YFSETQ. Written as DNA, the CDR3 is TGTGCCAGCAGCTTAGAAGGCGCTAACTATGGCTACACCTTC. It yields the protein CASSLEGANYGYTF.

This chain links TRBV29-1 with TRBJ1-2; perhaps TRBD1 as D (6 bases). Between the trimmed V and J ends, which lost 8 bases and 9 bases, there was a span of 16 bases. Germline V lookup: CDR1 SQVTM, CDR2 ANQGSEA. This CDR3 comprises 11 residues. The CDR3 DNA sequence: TGCAGCACCTCGACAGGTACAAGCTACACCTTC. It encodes CSTSTGTSYTF.

The rearrangement uses TRBV11-2 and TRBJ1-6; weak D call: TRBD1 (6 bases). The CDR3 contains 14 residues. V was shortened by 5 bases and J by 7 bases, with 12 bases between the two germline ends. CDR1 is SGHAT and CDR2 is FQNNGV in the germline V gene. CDR3 in DNA: TGTGCCAGCAGCCCCGGACAGCCGAATTCACCCCTCCACTTT. Translating gives CASSPGQPNSPLHF.

This clonotype has a handful of counts. The chain couples TRBV6-6 to TRBJ1-2, with D possibly TRBD1 on 5 matching bases. Between the trimmed V and J ends, which lost 0 bases and 8 bases, there was a span of 13 bases. The CDR3 is 14 residues long. Germline CDR1 reads MNHNY; CDR2 reads SVGAGI (reference sequence). CDR3 amino acids: CASSYSGPYGGYTF. The CDR3, as DNA: TGTGCCAGCAGTTACTCGGGGCCCTACGGGGGCTACACCTTC.

CDR3 in DNA: TGCAGTGCTAGACGTTCTTCACGGGAGACCCAGTTCTTC. This codes for CSARRSSRETQFF. This chain uses TRBV20-1 with TRBJ2-5; D may be TRBD2 (6 bases). The DNA matches TRBJ2-1 better at its end, which makes the J call doubtful. CDR3 length: 13 residues. Germline CDR1 and CDR2: DFQATT and SNEGSKA (reference sequence).

About this clonotype itself: A much larger clone differs from this one at a single base, so this may be a read error. The V call is TRBV7-8, the J call TRBJ2-7, with D tentatively TRBD2 (5 bases). The CDR3 has 13 residues. The germline CDR1 and CDR2 sequences are SGHVS and FQNEAQ. The CDR3 bases are TGTACCAGCAGCACCTCGGGGACCTACGAGCAGTACTTC. Translating it yields CTSSTSGTYEQYF.

The V and J genes are TRBV3-1 and TRBJ2-5; D remains ambiguous. The germline V and J ends were trimmed by 0 bases and 5 bases, with 4 bases remaining between them. The CDR3 spans 12 residues. The germline gives CDR1 LGHDT, CDR2 YNNKEL (reference sequence). CDR3 nucleotides: TGTGCCAGCAGCCAAGAAAAGGAGACCCAGTACTTC. It yields the protein CASSQEKETQYF.

The CDR3 loop is CASSLIRGPLPYEQYF. CDR3 coding DNA: TGTGCCAGCAGCTTGATCAGGGGGCCCCTCCCCTACGAGCAGTACTTC. The chain uses TRBV7-2 and TRBJ2-7; 8 nucleotides match TRBD1. Germline V gene lookup returns CDR1 SGHTA and CDR2 FQGNSA. This CDR3 has 16 residues. The J segment lost 2 bases and the V segment lost 3 bases, leaving 9 bases of the junction unmatched.

The V gene is TRBV15, the J gene TRBJ1-2; D gene unclear. The CDR3 consists of 12 residues. Trimming stripped 1 base from V and 8 bases from J, with 8 bases between. CDR1 LNHNV and CDR2 YYDKDF come from the germline V gene (reference sequence). CDR3 DNA sequence: TGTGCCACCAGCAGAGCATTTATGGGCTACACCTTC. Translating it yields CATSRAFMGYTF.

The chain combines TRBV29-1 with TRBJ1-4; 7 positions agree with TRBD1. Germline loops: CDR1 SQVTM, CDR2 ANQGSEA. J lost 3 bases, V lost 4 bases, and 5 bases had no gene match. There are 14 residues in the CDR3. The CDR3 loop is CSVGLGTANEKLFF. Here the CDR3 DNA reads TGCAGCGTTGGACTAGGGACAGCTAATGAAAAACTGTTTTTT.

The genes are TRBV9 and TRBJ2-5, with 13 bases aligning to TRBD2. Germline V CDR1 and CDR2: SGDLS, YYNGEE. Trimming at V came to 2 bases and at J to 5 bases, leaving 3 bases not matched to a gene. The CDR3 sequence is 15 residues long. The CDR3 reads CASSVGTSGTETQYF. DNA for the CDR3: TGTGCCAGCAGCGTCGGGACTAGCGGGACGGAGACCCAGTACTTC.

CDR3 sequence (DNA): TGCAGTGCTGAAAAGGACGCGGGCAATGAGCAGTTCTTC. Protein: CSAEKDAGNEQFF. The chain joins TRBV20-1 to TRBJ2-1; D may be TRBD2 (5 bases). Trimming removed 5 bases at V and 6 bases at J, with 14 bases between. The CDR3 length is 13 residues. CDR1 is DFQATT and CDR2 is SNEGSKA in the germline V gene (reference sequence).

J is TRBJ2-7 and V is TRBV7-2; 7 bases agree with TRBD2. Germline V gene lookup returns CDR1 SGHTA and CDR2 FQGNSA. With 8 bases clipped from V and 3 bases from J, the junction kept 13 bases outside the gene matches. The CDR3 contains 15 residues. The CDR3 DNA is TGTGCCAGCTCGGAGACTAGCATTAACTTCTACGAGCAGTACTTC. It translates to CASSETSINFYEQYF. Drawing the rest from reference TRBV7-2 and TRBJ2-7, the complete variable domain is GAGVSQSPSNKVTEKGKDVELRCDPISGHTALYWYRQSLGQGLEFLIYFQGNSAPDKSGLPSDRFSAERTGGSVSTLTIQRTQQEDSAVYLCASSETSINFYEQYFGPGTRLTVT.

The rearrangement joins TRBV10-2 to TRBJ1-5, with no clear D. CDR1 WSHSY and CDR2 SAAADI come from the germline V gene. V was pared by 3 bases and J by 0 bases, with 6 bases between. The CDR3 spans 14 residues. CDR3 protein: CASSDSDSNQPQHF. CDR3 nucleotides: TGCGCCAGCAGTGATTCGGATAGCAATCAGCCCCAGCATTTT.

This clonotype was seen more than once but under ten times. The V gene is TRBV29-1, the J gene TRBJ2-5; weak D call: TRBD2 (6 bases). The J call may be incorrect, as the DNA end agrees better with TRBJ2-7. This CDR3 is built from 12 residues. Germline V gene data show CDR1 as SQVTM and CDR2 as ANQGSEA. The CDR3 is CSVKKEGSEQYF. CDR3 in DNA: TGCAGCGTGAAGAAGGAGGGTTCCGAGCAGTACTTC.

This clonotype has a handful of counts. This chain uses TRBV21-1 with TRBJ1-6; TRBD1, the table's D call, was not compared with the DNA. TRBV21-1 is shown as a pseudogene. This CDR3 region has 15 residues. The CDR3 region is CASSTLQGWDSPLHF. DNA of the CDR3: TGTGCCAGCAGCACTTTGCAGGGGTGGGATTCACCCCTCCACTTT.

This clonotype was picked up a small number of times. V gene TRBV20-1 combines with J gene TRBJ2-7; 8 bases line up with TRBD2. V was clipped by 6 bases and J by 0 bases; unmatched bases: 4. The CDR3 totals 13 residues. The germline gives CDR1 DFQATT, CDR2 SNEGSKA (reference sequence). The CDR3 coding sequence is TGCAGTGCCCCGGGAGGGAGCTCCTACGAGCAGTACTTC. Protein: CSAPGGSSYEQYF.